The clone carrying this T cell receptor beta chain was observed many times. Its antigen is not identified. One entry per CDR3 protein results from TCRdb running MiXCR on the RT-PCR reads. Here the sample spans over 150,000 distinct CDR3 sequences, approximately 10% being singletons. This sample is drawn from a study of response to subunit inactivated influenza vaccine. Notes on the study in general: The authors proposed limited new T cell recruitment per seasonal influenza vaccination.

The CDR3 runs to 14 residues. Trimming took off 3 bases at V and 6 bases at J, with 12 bases between the two ends. This specimen consisted of non-naive T cells sorted from PBMCs, obtained around seven weeks after vaccination. This receptor was obtained from a man aged 50 to 60 who received an inactivated influenza vaccine. The chain carries TRBV12-3 or TRBV12-4 and TRBJ2-1; D is ambiguous. The CDR3 DNA reads TGTGCCAGCAGTTTCGTCCCAGCACCCAATGAGCAGTTCTTC. The encoded protein is CASSFVPAPNEQFF.